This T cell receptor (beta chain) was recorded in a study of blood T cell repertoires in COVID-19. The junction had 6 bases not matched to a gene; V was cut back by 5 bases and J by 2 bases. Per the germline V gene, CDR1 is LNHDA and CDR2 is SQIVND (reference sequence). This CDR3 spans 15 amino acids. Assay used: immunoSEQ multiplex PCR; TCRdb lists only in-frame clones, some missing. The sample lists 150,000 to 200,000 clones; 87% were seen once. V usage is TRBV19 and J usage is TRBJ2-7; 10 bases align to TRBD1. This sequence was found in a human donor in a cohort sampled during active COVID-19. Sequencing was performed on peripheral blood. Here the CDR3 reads CASSPGQGGTYEQYF. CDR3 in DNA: TGTGCCAGTAGTCCTGGACAGGGGGGGACCTACGAGCAGTACTTC.